The clone carrying this T cell receptor (beta chain) has only a few counts. TCRdb processed the RACE reads anew with MiXCR; each CDR3 protein has one entry. The data contain about 130,000 distinct CDR3 sequences, around 8.2% of them singletons. Noted time point: healthy volunteer bleed at 2 weeks. The total RNA was obtained from whole blood that was not fractionated. Trimming took 7 bases from V and 4 from J, leaving 13 bases between them. The CDR3 length is 13 residues. Germline CDR1 and CDR2: MNHEY and SVGEGT. This sample stems from a study of human T cells and chemical hapten exposure. Sequences were obtained from whole blood. The chain combines TRBV6-2 or TRBV6-3 with TRBJ1-1; D unresolved. This sequence originates from a male donor in good health. Some clones in this sample may be carry-over from other donors' samples. CDR3 bases: TGTGCCAGCAACCTATATCGAGGCACTGAAGCTTTCTTT. It is translated as CASNLYRGTEAFF.